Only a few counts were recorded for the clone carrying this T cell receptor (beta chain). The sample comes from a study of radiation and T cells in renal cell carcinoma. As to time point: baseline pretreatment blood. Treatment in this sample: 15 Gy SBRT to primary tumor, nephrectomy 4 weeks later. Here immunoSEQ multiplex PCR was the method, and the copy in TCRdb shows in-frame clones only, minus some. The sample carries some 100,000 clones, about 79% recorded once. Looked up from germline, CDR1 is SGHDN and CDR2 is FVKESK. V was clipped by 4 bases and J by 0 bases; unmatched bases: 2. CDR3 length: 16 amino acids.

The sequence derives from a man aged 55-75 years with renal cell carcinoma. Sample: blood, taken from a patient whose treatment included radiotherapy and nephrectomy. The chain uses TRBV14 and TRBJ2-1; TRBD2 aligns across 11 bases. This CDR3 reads CASSLTSGVSYNEQFF. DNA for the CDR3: TGTGCCAGCAGCCTGACTAGCGGGGTCTCCTACAATGAGCAGTTCTTC.